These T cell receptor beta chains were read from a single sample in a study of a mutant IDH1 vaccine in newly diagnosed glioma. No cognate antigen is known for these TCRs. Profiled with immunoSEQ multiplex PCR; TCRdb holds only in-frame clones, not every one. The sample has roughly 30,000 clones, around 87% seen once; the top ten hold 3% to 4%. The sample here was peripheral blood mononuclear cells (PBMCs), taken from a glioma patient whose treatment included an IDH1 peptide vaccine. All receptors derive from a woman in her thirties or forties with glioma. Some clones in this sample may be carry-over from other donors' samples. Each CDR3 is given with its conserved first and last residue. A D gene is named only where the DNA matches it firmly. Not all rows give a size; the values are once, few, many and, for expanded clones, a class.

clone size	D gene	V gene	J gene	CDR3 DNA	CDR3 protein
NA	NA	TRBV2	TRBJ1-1	TGTGCCAGCATACGCGGGGGGAGCACTGAAGCTTTCTTT	CASIRGGSTEAFF
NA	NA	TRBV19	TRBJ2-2	TGTGCCAGCCATGGAGAGGGTTCGTATACCGGGGAGCTGTTTTTT	CASHGEGSYTGELFF
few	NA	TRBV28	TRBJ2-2	TGTGCCAGCAGTTCGGGACGGCGGACCTTATCCGGGGAGCTGTTTTTT	CASSSGRRTLSGELFF
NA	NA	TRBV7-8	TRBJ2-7	TGTGCCAGCAGCTTGGCCGGGACCTTTTACGAGCAGTACTTC	CASSLAGTFYEQYF
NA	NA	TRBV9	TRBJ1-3	TGTGCCAGCAGCGGTTATGGAAACACCATATATTTT	CASSGYGNTIYF
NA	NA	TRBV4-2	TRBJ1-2	TGTGCCAGCAGCCAAGATCGAGACTATGGCTACACCTTC	CASSQDRDYGYTF
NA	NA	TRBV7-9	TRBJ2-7	TGTGCCAGCAGCTTAGCCGTGTACGAGCAGTACTTC	CASSLAVYEQYF
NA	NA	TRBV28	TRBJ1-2	TGTGCCACCCCGGGGTATGGAACCTATGGCTACACCTTC	CATPGYGTYGYTF
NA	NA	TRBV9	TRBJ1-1	TGTGCCAGCAGCGCCCAGACGGGCACTGAAGCTTTCTTT	CASSAQTGTEAFF
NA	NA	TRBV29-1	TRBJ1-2	TGCAGCGTAGCCGGGGAGGGAGCTAACTATGGCTACACCTTC	CSVAGEGANYGYTF
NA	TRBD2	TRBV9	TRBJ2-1	TGTGCCAGCAGCGTTAGCGGGGACACCTACAATGAGCAGTTCTTC	CASSVSGDTYNEQFF
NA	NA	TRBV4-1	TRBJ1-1	TGCGCCAGCAGCCAATTTATCCTCAGGGTCGAGGACACTGAAGCTTTCTTT	CASSQFILRVEDTEAFF
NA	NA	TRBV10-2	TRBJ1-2	TGCGCCAGCAGTGAACAGATATTCTACACCTTC	CASSEQIFYTF
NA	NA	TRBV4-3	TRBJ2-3	TGCGCCAGCAGCCAAGAAGTCACGGCCAACACAGATACGCAGTATTTT	CASSQEVTANTDTQYF
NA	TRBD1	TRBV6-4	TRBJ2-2	TGTGCCAGCAGTGCACAGGGGAACCCGAACACCGGGGAGCTGTTTTTT	CASSAQGNPNTGELFF
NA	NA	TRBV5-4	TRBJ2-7	TGTGCCAGCAGCCTGAAAGGGTTTGGCTCCTACGAGCAGTACTTC	CASSLKGFGSYEQYF
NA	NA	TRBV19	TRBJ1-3	TGTGCCAGTAGTACTCGACGCGGGGGCGGTGGAAACACCATATATTTT	CASSTRRGGGGNTIYF
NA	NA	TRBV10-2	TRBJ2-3	TGCGCCACCGGGACTCAGGGGGGAGATACGCAGTATTTT	CATGTQGGDTQYF
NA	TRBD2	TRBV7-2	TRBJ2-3	TGTGCCAGCAGCTTAAAGACGGGGGGGTATAGCACAGATACGCAGTATTTT	CASSLKTGGYSTDTQYF
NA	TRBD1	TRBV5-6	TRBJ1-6	TGTGCCAGCAGCTTGAGACAGGGTTCCTATAATTCACCCCTCCACTTT	CASSLRQGSYNSPLHF
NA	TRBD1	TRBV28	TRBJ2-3	TGTGCCAGCAGTTTGGGCCAGGGGGTCACAGATACGCAGTATTTT	CASSLGQGVTDTQYF
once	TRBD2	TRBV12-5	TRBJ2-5	TGTGCTAGTGGTCAAAGCGGGGGCCAAGGGGAGACCCAGTACTTC	CASGQSGGQGETQYF
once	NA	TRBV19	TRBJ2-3	TGTGCCAGTAGTATACTGGGGGCCAGCACAGATACGCAGTATTTT	CASSILGASTDTQYF
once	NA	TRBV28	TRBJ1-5	TGTGGGGCAGGCTGGCAGCCCCAGCATTTT	CGAGWQPQHF
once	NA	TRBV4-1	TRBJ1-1	TGCGCCAGCAGCCAAGATCAGCTACTGAACACTGAAGCTTTCTTT	CASSQDQLLNTEAFF
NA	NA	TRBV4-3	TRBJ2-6	TGCGCCAGCAGCCAAGACTACTACACTGCGCTCTTCTCTGGGGCCAACGTCCTGACTTTC	CASSQDYYTALFSGANVLTF
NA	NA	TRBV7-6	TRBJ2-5	TGTGCCAGCAGCTCTCAGGGAAGAAAAGAGACCCAGTACTTC	CASSSQGRKETQYF
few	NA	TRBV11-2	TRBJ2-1	TGTGCCAGCAGCTTTTGGGGCGGGACCCCAGAGGTAGAGCAGTTCTTC	CASSFWGGTPEVEQFF
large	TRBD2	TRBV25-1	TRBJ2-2	TGTGCCAGCAGTGATAGTGGCGGGGGGATTACCGGGGAGCTGTTTTTT	CASSDSGGGITGELFF
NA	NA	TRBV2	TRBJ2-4	TGTGCCAGCAGTGGTGGCACCCCGGGGGACATTCAGTACTTC	CASSGGTPGDIQYF
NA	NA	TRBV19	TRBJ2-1	TGTGCCAGTAGTATAGAAGCCGGTGAGCAGTTCTTC	CASSIEAGEQFF
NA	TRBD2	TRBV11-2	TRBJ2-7	TGTGCCAGCAGCCGTATCGGACTAGCGGCCTACGAGCAGTACTTC	CASSRIGLAAYEQYF
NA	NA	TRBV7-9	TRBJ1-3	TGTGCCAGCAGCCCCTATGGAAACACCATATATTTT	CASSPYGNTIYF
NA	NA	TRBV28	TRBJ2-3	TGTGCCAGCAGTTATGAAGGTACGCAGTATTTT	CASSYEGTQYF
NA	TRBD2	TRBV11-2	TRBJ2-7	TGTGCCAGCAGCTCCACTAGCGGGGGCTACGAGCAGTACTTC	CASSSTSGGYEQYF
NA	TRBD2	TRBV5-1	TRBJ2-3	TGCGCCAGCAGCTCTGGGACTACGGGGGTGACAGATACGCAGTATTTT	CASSSGTTGVTDTQYF
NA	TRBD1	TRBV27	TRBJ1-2	TGTGCCAGCAACCCCGGGACAGGGTCCCTCTACACCTTC	CASNPGTGSLYTF
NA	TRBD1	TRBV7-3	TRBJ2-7	TGTGCCAGCAGCTGGGGGACAGGGGGCTACGAGCAGTACTTC	CASSWGTGGYEQYF
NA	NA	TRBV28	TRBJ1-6	TGTGCCAGCAGTTTAAGACAGAGATCTAATTCACCCCTCCACTTT	CASSLRQRSNSPLHF
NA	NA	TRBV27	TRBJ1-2	TGTGCCAGCAATTCAGGCAGAACATCGTCTGACGGCTACACCTTC	CASNSGRTSSDGYTF